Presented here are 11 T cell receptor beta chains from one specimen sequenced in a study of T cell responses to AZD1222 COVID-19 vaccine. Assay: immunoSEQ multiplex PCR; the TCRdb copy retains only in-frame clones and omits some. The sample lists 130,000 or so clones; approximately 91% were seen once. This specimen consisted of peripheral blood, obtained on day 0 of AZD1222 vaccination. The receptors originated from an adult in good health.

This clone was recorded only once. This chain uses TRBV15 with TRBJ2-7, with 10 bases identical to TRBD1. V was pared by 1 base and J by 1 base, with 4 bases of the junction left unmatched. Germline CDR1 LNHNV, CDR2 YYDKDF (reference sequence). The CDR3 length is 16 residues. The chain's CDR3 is CATSRGGQGLSYEQYF. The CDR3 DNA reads TGTGCCACCAGCAGAGGGGGACAGGGGTTATCCTACGAGCAGTACTTC.

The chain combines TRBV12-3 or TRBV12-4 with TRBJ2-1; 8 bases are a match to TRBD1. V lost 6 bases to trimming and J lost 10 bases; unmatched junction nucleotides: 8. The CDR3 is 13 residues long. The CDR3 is CASSPPGDREQFF. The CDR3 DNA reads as TGTGCCAGCAGCCCTCCCGGGGACAGGGAGCAGTTCTTC.

CDR3 loop: CASSLVGRGGTGELFF. For the CDR3, the DNA is TGTGCCAGCAGCTTAGTTGGCAGGGGCGGCACCGGGGAGCTGTTTTTT. This chain uses TRBV7-2 with TRBJ2-2, with D perhaps matching TRBD1 (6 bases). V was cut by 1 base and J by 4 bases, with 13 bases left in between. CDR1 and CDR2 (germline): SGHTA, FQGNSA. This CDR3 is 16 amino acids long.

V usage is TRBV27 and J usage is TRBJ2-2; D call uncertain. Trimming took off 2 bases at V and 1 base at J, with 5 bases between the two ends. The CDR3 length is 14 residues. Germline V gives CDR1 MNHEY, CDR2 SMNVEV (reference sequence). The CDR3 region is CASSLLRNTGELFF. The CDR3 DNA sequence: TGTGCCAGCAGTTTACTAAGGAACACCGGGGAGCTGTTTTTT.

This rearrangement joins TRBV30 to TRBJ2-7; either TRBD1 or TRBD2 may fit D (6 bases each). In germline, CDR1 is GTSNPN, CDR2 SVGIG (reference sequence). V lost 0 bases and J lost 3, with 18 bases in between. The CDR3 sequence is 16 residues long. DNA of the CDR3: TGTGCCTGGAGTGTACCAGCCGGGGGCCATTACTACGAGCAGTACTTC. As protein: CAWSVPAGGHYYEQYF. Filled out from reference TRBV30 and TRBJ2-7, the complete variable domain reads SQTIHQWPATLVQPVGSPLSLECTVEGTSNPNLYWYRQAAGRGLQLLFYSVGIGQISSEVPQNLSASRPQDRQFILSSKKLLLSDSGFYLCAWSVPAGGHYYEQYFGPGTRLTVT.

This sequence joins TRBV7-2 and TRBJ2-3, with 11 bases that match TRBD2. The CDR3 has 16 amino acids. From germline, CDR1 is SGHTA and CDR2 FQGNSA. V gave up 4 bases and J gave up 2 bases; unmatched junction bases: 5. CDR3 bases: TGTGCCAGCAGCTCGCTAGCGGGGGGCCCCACAGATACGCAGTATTTT. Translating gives CASSSLAGGPTDTQYF.

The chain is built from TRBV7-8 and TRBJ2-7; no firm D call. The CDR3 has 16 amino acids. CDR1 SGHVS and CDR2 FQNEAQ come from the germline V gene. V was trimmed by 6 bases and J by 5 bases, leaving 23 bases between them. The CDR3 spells CASSAHPFGRINEQYF. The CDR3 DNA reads TGTGCCAGCAGTGCACATCCTTTTGGCAGGATCAACGAGCAGTACTTC.

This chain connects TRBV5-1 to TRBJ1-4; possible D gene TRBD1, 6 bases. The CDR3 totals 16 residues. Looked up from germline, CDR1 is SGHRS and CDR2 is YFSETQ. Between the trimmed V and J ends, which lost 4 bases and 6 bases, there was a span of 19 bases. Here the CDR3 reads CASSTDSTGHDEKLFF. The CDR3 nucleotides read TGCGCCAGCAGCACGGACAGTACAGGTCATGATGAAAAACTGTTTTTT.

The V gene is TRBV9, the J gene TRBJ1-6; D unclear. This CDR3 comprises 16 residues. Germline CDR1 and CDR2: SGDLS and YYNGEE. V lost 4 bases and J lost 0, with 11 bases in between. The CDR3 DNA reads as TGTGCCAGCAGCCCCTGGCAGTACTCCTATAATTCACCCCTCCACTTT. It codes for CASSPWQYSYNSPLHF. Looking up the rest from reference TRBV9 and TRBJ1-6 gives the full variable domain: DSGVTQTPKHLITATGQRVTLRCSPRSGDLSVYWYQQSLDQGLQFLIQYYNGEERAKGNILERFSAQQFPDLHSELNLSSLELGDSALYFCASSPWQYSYNSPLHFGNGTRLTVT.

CDR3 loop: CASSLTGNSNQPQHF. The CDR3 DNA follows: TGTGCCAGTAGCCTTACAGGAAATAGCAATCAGCCCCAGCATTTT. J is TRBJ1-5 and V is TRBV19; D perhaps matches TRBD1 (5 bases). The V end was cut by 6 bases, the J end by 0 bases, with 12 bases between. The germline CDR1 and CDR2 sequences are LNHDA and SQIVND (reference sequence). CDR3 length: 15 residues.

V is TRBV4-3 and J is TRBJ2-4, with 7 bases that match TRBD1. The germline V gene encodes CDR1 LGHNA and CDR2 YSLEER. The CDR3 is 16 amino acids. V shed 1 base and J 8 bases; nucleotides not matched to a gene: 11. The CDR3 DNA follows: TGCGCCAGCAGCCAAGCACCCAGGGGGTCCTCAGACATTCAGTACTTC. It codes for CASSQAPRGSSDIQYF.